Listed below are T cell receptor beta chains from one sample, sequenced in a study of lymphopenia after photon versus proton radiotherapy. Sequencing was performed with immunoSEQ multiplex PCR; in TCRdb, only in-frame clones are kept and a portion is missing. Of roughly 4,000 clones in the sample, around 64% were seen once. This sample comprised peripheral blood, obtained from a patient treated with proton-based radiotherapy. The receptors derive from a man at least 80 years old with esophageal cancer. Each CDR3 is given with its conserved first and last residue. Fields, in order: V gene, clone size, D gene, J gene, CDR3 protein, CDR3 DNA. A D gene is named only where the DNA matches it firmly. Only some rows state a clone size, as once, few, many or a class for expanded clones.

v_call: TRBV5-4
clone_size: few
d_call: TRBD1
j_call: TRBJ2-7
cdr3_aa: CASSDPGQGVYEQYF
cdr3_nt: TGTGCCAGCAGCGACCCGGGACAGGGCGTCTACGAGCAGTACTTC

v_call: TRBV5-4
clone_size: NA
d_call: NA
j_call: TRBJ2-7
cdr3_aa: CASSLRTELEKQYF
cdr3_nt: TGTGCCAGCAGCTTGCGAACCGAACTTGAGAAGCAGTACTTC

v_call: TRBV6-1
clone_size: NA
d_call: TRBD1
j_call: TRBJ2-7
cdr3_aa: CASSTRTGANEQYF
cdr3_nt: TGTGCCAGCAGTACTCGGACAGGGGCCAACGAGCAGTACTTC

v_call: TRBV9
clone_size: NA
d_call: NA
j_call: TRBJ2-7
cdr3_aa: CASSALGITYEQYF
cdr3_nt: TGTGCCAGCAGCGCTCTCGGGATTACCTACGAGCAGTACTTC

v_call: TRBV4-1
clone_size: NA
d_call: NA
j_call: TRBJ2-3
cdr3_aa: CASSPQGLRVFTDTQYF
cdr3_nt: TGCGCCAGCAGCCCACAAGGTTTGAGGGTCTTCACAGATACGCAGTATTTT

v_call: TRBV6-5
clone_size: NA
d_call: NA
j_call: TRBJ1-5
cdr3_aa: CASSYSGTQPQHF
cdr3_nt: TGTGCCAGCAGTTACTCGGGAACTCAGCCCCAGCATTTT

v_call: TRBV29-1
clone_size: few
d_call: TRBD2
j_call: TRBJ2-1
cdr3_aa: CSLRTSGSYEQFF
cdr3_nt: TGCAGCCTGCGGACTAGCGGGAGCTATGAGCAGTTCTTC

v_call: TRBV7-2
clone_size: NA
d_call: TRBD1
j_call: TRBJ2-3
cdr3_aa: CASSLMGQGGDTQYF
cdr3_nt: TGTGCCAGCAGCTTAATGGGACAGGGAGGAGATACGCAGTATTTT

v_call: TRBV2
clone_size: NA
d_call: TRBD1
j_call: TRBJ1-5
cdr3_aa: CASRGTTGGSNQPQHF
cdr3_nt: TGTGCCAGCAGAGGTACGACAGGGGGTTCAAATCAGCCCCAGCATTTT

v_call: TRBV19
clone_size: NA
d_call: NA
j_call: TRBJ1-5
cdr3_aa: CASSGQHSNQPQHF
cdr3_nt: TGTGCCAGTAGTGGGCAGCATAGCAATCAGCCCCAGCATTTT

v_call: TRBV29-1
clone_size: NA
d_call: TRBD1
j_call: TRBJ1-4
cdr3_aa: CSVQQGDSDEKLFF
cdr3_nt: TGCAGCGTTCAACAGGGGGACAGCGATGAAAAACTGTTTTTT

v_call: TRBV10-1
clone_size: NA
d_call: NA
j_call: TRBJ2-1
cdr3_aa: CASSDERNEQFF
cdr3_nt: TGCGCCAGCAGTGATGAGAGAAATGAGCAGTTCTTC

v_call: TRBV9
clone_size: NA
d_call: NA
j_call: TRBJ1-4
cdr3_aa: CASSVGEAALGKLFF
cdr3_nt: TGTGCCAGCAGCGTAGGCGAGGCAGCTCTGGGAAAACTGTTTTTT

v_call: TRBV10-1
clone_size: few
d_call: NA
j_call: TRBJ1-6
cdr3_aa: CASREGPINSPLHF
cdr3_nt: TGCGCCAGCAGAGAAGGTCCAATTAATTCACCCCTCCACTTT